Listed below are T cell receptor beta chains from one sample, sequenced in a study of blood T cell repertoires in COVID-19. The protocol was immunoSEQ multiplex PCR, while the TCRdb copy is restricted to in-frame clones and leaves out a portion. The top ten clones hold approximately 22% of a sample with 55,000 to 95,000 clones, roughly 81% of them seen once. Specimen: peripheral blood. All receptors derive from a woman in her 70s with acute or convalescent COVID-19. Both conserved end residues are part of each CDR3. A D gene is named only where the DNA matches it firmly. Size is stated for part of the rows, as once, few or many counts, or as a class when the clone is expanded.

clone_size	j_call	d_call	v_call	cdr3_nt	cdr3_aa
once	TRBJ2-1	TRBD1	TRBV18	TGTGCCAGCTCACCGCGCCAGGGGGCTTCCTACAATGAGCAGTTCTTC	CASSPRQGASYNEQFF
-	TRBJ2-1	TRBD1	TRBV11-2	TGTGCCAGCAGCTTAGGGACAGGGTCGAATGAGCAGTTCTTC	CASSLGTGSNEQFF
-	TRBJ2-7	-	TRBV10-3	TGTGCCATCAGGGCCAGCGGCAGCTCCTACGAGCAGTACTTC	CAIRASGSSYEQYF
-	TRBJ2-1	-	TRBV12-3/TRBV12-4	TGTGCCAGCAGTTTCTACGTTGGGCAGTTCTTC	CASSFYVGQFF
-	TRBJ1-2	-	TRBV29-1	TGCAGCGTTGAAGTATGGGGGCGGTTAAAGGGCTATGGCTACACCTTC	CSVEVWGRLKGYGYTF
-	TRBJ1-1	-	TRBV18	TGTGCCAGCTCACCGCCTCGACAACCGAACACTGAAGCTTTCTTT	CASSPPRQPNTEAFF
-	TRBJ1-1	-	TRBV27	TGTGCCAGCCTGGACTGGAACACTGAAGCTTTCTTT	CASLDWNTEAFF
once	TRBJ2-7	TRBD1	TRBV27	TGTGCCAGCAGTTTCGGCAGGGGGCTAGAGCAGTACTTC	CASSFGRGLEQYF
-	TRBJ2-7	-	TRBV14	TGTGCCAGCAGCCAAGGGAGCTCCTACGAGCAGTACTTC	CASSQGSSYEQYF
once	TRBJ2-7	TRBD2	TRBV7-8	TGTGCCAGCAGCTCGGGACTACCAAAACCGTCCTACGAGCAGTACTTC	CASSSGLPKPSYEQYF
-	TRBJ1-1	TRBD1	TRBV19	TGTGCCAGTATACAGGGGTCTGAAGCTTTCTTT	CASIQGSEAFF
-	TRBJ2-7	-	TRBV28	TGTGCCAGCAGTCCCGAAGGCAGGGGTATCTACGAGCAGTACTTC	CASSPEGRGIYEQYF
-	TRBJ2-4	TRBD2	TRBV28	TGTGCCAGCAGTTTGGGCCCAGGGAGGGACATTCAGTACTTC	CASSLGPGRDIQYF
-	TRBJ2-1	TRBD1	TRBV7-9	TGTGCCAGCAGCTTAGGTTCGGGACAGGGGAAGTTGGGGAGTGAGCAGTTCTTC	CASSLGSGQGKLGSEQFF
-	TRBJ1-4	-	TRBV5-5	TGTGCCAGCAGCTTGGCGGTTACCACAACTAATGAAAAACTGTTTTTT	CASSLAVTTTNEKLFF
-	TRBJ1-5	-	TRBV4-1	TGCGCCAGCAGCCCCAGGGAAGGCAATCAGCCCCAGCATTTT	CASSPREGNQPQHF
-	TRBJ2-3	-	TRBV15	TGTGCCACCAGCAGAGATGCGGAGAGCACAGATACGCAGTATTTT	CATSRDAESTDTQYF